The text below deals with one TCR beta chain. These data belong to a study of T cell changes during pregnancy in multiple sclerosis. Data came from immunoSEQ multiplex PCR; TCRdb stores just in-frame clones and leaves some out. The profile shows 65,000 to 85,000 clones, roughly 91% of them singletons. This material consisted of CD4+ T cells from peripheral blood mononuclear cells, taken after pregnancy. This receptor was taken from a female donor with multiple sclerosis, enrolled in a pregnancy study.

CDR3 nucleotides: TGTGCCAGCAGTTTATTCACAGATTTTCTGCCCATTCACATGAACACTGAAGCTTTCTTT. It translates to CASSLFTDFLPIHMNTEAFF. This chain connects TRBV28 to TRBJ1-1; D not resolved. This CDR3 has 20 residues. Germline V gene lookup returns CDR1 MDHEN and CDR2 SYDVKM. The germline V and J ends were trimmed by 1 base and 0 bases, with 24 bases remaining between them.